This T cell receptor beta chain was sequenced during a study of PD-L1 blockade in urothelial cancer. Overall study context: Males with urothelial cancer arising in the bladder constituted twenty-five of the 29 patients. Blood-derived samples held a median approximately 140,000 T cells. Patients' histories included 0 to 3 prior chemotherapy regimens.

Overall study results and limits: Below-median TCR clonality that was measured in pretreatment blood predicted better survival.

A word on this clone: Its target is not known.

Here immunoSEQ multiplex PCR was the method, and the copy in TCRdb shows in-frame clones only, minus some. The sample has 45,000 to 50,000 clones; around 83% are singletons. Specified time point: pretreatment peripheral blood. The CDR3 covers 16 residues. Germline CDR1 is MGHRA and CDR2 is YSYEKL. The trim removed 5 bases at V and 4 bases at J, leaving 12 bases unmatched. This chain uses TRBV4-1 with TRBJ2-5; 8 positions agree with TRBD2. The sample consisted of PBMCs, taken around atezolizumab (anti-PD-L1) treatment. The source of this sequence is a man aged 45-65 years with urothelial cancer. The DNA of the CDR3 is TGCGCCAGCAGCAAGTTAGCGGGGCGAAGGGGAGAGACCCAGTACTTC. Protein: CASSKLAGRRGETQYF.